This entry lists 21 T cell receptor beta chains sequenced from one sample in a study of blood T cell repertoires in COVID-19. Some clones are missing from TCRdb's copy, which holds only in-frame ones; the method was immunoSEQ multiplex PCR. The table records about 130,000 clones, around 74% of them present only once. Sequenced input: peripheral blood. The source is a man older than 75 with COVID-19, enrolled during active disease.

In this sample, this clone turned up a few times. J is TRBJ2-5 and V is TRBV28, with D maybe TRBD2 (6 bases). The CDR3 has 13 amino acids. V shed 7 bases and J shed 4 bases, with 13 bases lying between them. Per germline, CDR1 MDHEN and CDR2 SYDVKM. DNA of the CDR3: TGTGCCAGCATCACCTTCGGGGGAGAGACCCAGTACTTC. Translation gives CASITFGGETQYF.

The chain links TRBV7-9 to TRBJ2-4, with TRBD1 as a possible D gene (5 bases). This CDR3 has 14 residues. In germline, CDR1 is SEHNR, CDR2 FQNEAQ (reference sequence). The V end was cut by 5 bases, the J end by 6 bases, with 14 bases between. CDR3 nucleotide sequence: TGTGCCAGCAGCCAACCCTCCAGGGTAAACATTCAGTACTTC. This codes for CASSQPSRVNIQYF.

This sequence joins TRBV5-1 and TRBJ1-3, with 8 bases that match TRBD1. The V gene end was trimmed by 4 bases and the J gene end by 0 bases; junction bases not matched to a gene: 6. The CDR3 runs 16 residues. Germline assignment: CDR1 SGHRS and CDR2 YFSETQ. CDR3 sequence: CASSGGTGRSGNTIYF. CDR3 DNA: TGCGCCAGCAGCGGCGGGACAGGCCGCTCTGGAAACACCATATATTTT.

This rearrangement joins TRBV11-3 to TRBJ2-2; 7 bases line up with TRBD1. With V trimmed by 3 bases and J by 6 bases, 1 base remained unmatched. Germline V gives CDR1 SGHNT, CDR2 YENEEA. CDR3 length equals 13 residues. This CDR3 is CASSFGTAGELFF. CDR3 coding DNA: TGTGCCAGCAGCTTTGGGACAGCCGGGGAGCTGTTTTTT. Full variable domain (rest looked up from reference TRBV11-3 and TRBJ2-2): EAGVVQSPRYKIIEKKQPVAFWCNPISGHNTLYWYLQNLGQGPELLIRYENEEAVDDSQLPKDRFSAERLKGVDSTLKIQPAELGDSAVYLCASSFGTAGELFFGEGSRLTVL.

J is TRBJ1-5 and V is TRBV30; D might be TRBD1 (5 bases). Germline V gene lookup returns CDR1 GTSNPN and CDR2 SVGIG (reference sequence). This CDR3 has 12 amino acids. V was cut by 2 bases and J by 9 bases, with 11 bases left in between. CDR3 protein: CAWSQGEVPQHF. CDR3 sequence (DNA): TGTGCCTGGAGTCAGGGTGAGGTGCCCCAGCATTTT.

This chain links TRBV14 with TRBJ2-1; 9 bases fit TRBD2. The CDR3 is made up of 17 amino acids. With 2 bases clipped from V and 4 bases from J, the junction kept 9 bases outside the gene matches. Germline V lookup: CDR1 SGHDN, CDR2 FVKESK. As DNA, the CDR3 is TGTGCCAGCAGCCAAAGAATGGGAGCGGGGGGTTACAATGAGCAGTTCTTC. This sequence encodes CASSQRMGAGGYNEQFF.

This clone was counted a single time. The V gene is TRBV9, the J gene TRBJ1-1, with 8 bases lining up with TRBD1. V was pared by 4 bases and J by 7 bases, with 6 bases of the junction left unmatched. From germline, CDR1 is SGDLS and CDR2 YYNGEE. This CDR3 region has 13 residues. DNA of the CDR3: TGTGCCAGCAGCATTTTCGGACAGGGTGAAGCTTTCTTT. It specifies CASSIFGQGEAFF.

The genes are TRBV19 and TRBJ2-5; the match to TRBD1 covers 8 bases. The CDR3 extends over 16 amino acids. Trimming cost V 2 bases and J 4 bases; bases outside gene matches: 9. Germline V gene sequence: CDR1 LNHDA, CDR2 SQIVND (reference sequence). CDR3 loop: CASSIWTGTLRETQYF. In nucleotides, the CDR3 is TGTGCCAGTAGTATATGGACAGGGACCTTACGAGAGACCCAGTACTTC. Full variable domain (missing parts from reference TRBV19 and TRBJ2-5): DGGITQSPKYLFRKEGQNVTLSCEQNLNHDAMYWYRQDPGQGLRLIYYSQIVNDFQKGDIAEGYSVSREKKESFPLTVTSAQKNPTAFYLCASSIWTGTLRETQYFGPGTRLLVL.

The CDR3 region is CASSSAASGSYEQYF. The CDR3 DNA reads TGTGCCAGCAGTTCCGCGGCTAGCGGTTCCTACGAGCAGTACTTC. The rearrangement joins TRBV6-6 to TRBJ2-7, with 7 bases that match TRBD2. V dropped 4 bases and J dropped 1; count of bases not matched to a gene: 7. The length of the CDR3 is 15 residues. Germline CDR1 and CDR2: MNHNY and SVGAGI (reference sequence).

J is TRBJ2-2 and V is TRBV7-2; D unclear. Germline V gene lookup returns CDR1 SGHTA and CDR2 FQGNSA. Trimming shortened V by 3 bases and J by 0 bases, and 8 bases separated the two germline ends. The length of the CDR3 is 15 residues. CDR3 amino acids: CASSLTPTNTGELFF. In DNA form, the CDR3 reads TGTGCCAGCAGCTTGACTCCGACGAACACCGGGGAGCTGTTTTTT.

J is TRBJ2-2 and V is TRBV11-3; D unclear. V gave up 5 bases and J gave up 8 bases, with 9 bases separating them. The CDR3 extends over 12 amino acids. Germline assignment: CDR1 SGHNT and CDR2 YENEEA. This chain's CDR3 is CASSDPRGELFF. The CDR3 DNA reads as TGTGCCAGCAGCGACCCGAGGGGGGAGCTGTTTTTT.

As regards this clone: Other DNA sequences within the sample encode an identical CDR3. The V call is TRBV28, the J call TRBJ2-7; possible D gene TRBD2, 6 bases. Trimming pared 3 bases from V and 4 bases from J, leaving 13 bases between. Germline V gene data show CDR1 as MDHEN and CDR2 as SYDVKM. The CDR3 length is 14 residues. CDR3 in DNA: TGTGCCAGCAGTTTTCGGGGGTTGGGGTACGAGCAGTACTTC. It codes for CASSFRGLGYEQYF.

The chain employs TRBV15 and TRBJ2-1; 7 nucleotides line up with TRBD2. The germline gives CDR1 LNHNV, CDR2 YYDKDF (reference sequence). Germline trimming cut 4 bases from V and 6 bases from J; bases unmatched to any gene: 9. The CDR3 is made up of 15 amino acids. The CDR3 protein is CATSNPPGGINEQFF. CDR3 bases: TGTGCCACCAGCAACCCCCCCGGGGGGATCAATGAGCAGTTCTTC.

This clone showed up just a few times. The V call is TRBV6-5, the J call TRBJ2-7, with 9 bases identical to TRBD1. The V gene's germline CDR1 is MNHEY and CDR2 SVGAGI. The CDR3 runs 16 residues. With V trimmed by 4 bases and J by 5 bases, 12 bases remained unmatched. CDR3 in amino acids: CASSSLSGTGSNEQYF. The DNA for the CDR3 is TGTGCCAGCAGTTCGCTCAGCGGGACAGGGTCGAACGAGCAGTACTTC.

This chain links TRBV9 with TRBJ2-7; TRBD2 aligns across 8 bases. Germline V gene lookup returns CDR1 SGDLS and CDR2 YYNGEE. The CDR3 loop spans 15 amino acids. The J segment lost 4 bases and the V segment lost 4 bases, leaving 10 bases of the junction unmatched. CDR3 loop: CASSPGGGKAYEQYF. CDR3 coding DNA: TGTGCCAGCAGCCCGGGGGGGGGCAAGGCATACGAGCAGTACTTC. Using reference TRBV9 and TRBJ2-7 for the parts outside the CDR3, the full variable domain is DSGVTQTPKHLITATGQRVTLRCSPRSGDLSVYWYQQSLDQGLQFLIQYYNGEERAKGNILERFSAQQFPDLHSELNLSSLELGDSALYFCASSPGGGKAYEQYFGPGTRLTVT.

A few counts support this clone. This rearrangement joins TRBV19 to TRBJ2-1; 13 nucleotides align to TRBD2. The ends lost 7 bases at V and 7 bases at J; junction bases unmatched: 7. Germline V gives CDR1 LNHDA, CDR2 SQIVND (reference sequence). The CDR3 loop spans 15 amino acids. CDR3 bases: TGTGCCAGTACTCCACTAGCGGGAGGGGGGAATGAGCAGTTCTTC. Translation: CASTPLAGGGNEQFF.

The chain uses TRBV10-3 and TRBJ2-3; 11 bases map to TRBD2. The CDR3 has 19 residues. Germline CDR1 and CDR2: ENHRY and SYGVKD. J was trimmed by 2 bases and V by 4 bases; bases with no gene match: 14. CDR3 DNA: TGTGCCATCAGTGGGTTCTCAGGCGGGACTAGCGGCCCCACAGATACGCAGTATTTT. This codes for CAISGFSGGTSGPTDTQYF.

Of note for this clone: The sample has other DNA sequences that encode this CDR3 too. The rearrangement uses TRBV10-1 and TRBJ2-3, with no clear D. CDR1 WNHNN and CDR2 SYGVQD come from the germline V gene (reference sequence). V shed 6 bases and J shed 1 base, with 14 bases lying between them. The CDR3 spans 15 residues. CDR3 DNA: TGCGCCAGCAGCGCCCAGCGAGAGGGCACAGATACGCAGTATTTT. Protein: CASSAQREGTDTQYF.

The chain's CDR3 is CASSPQGFQETQYF. The CDR3 coding sequence is TGTGCCAGCAGTCCACAGGGGTTCCAAGAGACCCAGTACTTC. The chain carries TRBV6-5 and TRBJ2-5, with 7 bases fitting TRBD1. Germline CDR1 and CDR2: MNHEY and SVGAGI. This CDR3 region has 14 residues. V dropped 5 bases and J dropped 1; count of bases not matched to a gene: 4.

The chain combines TRBV6-6 with TRBJ1-6; D is ambiguous. The CDR3 is made up of 16 amino acids. Trimming shortened V by 7 bases and J by 0 bases, and 13 bases separated the two germline ends. Per the germline V gene, CDR1 is MNHNY and CDR2 is SVGAGI (reference sequence). CDR3 nucleotides: TGTGCCAGCACCCCTCTATCCCCCTCCTATAATTCACCCCTCCACTTT. Protein sequence: CASTPLSPSYNSPLHF.

The CDR3, as DNA: TGCGCCAGCAGCTCCGGGACTAGCGGAGGCACAGATACGCAGTATTTT. As protein: CASSSGTSGGTDTQYF. The chain is built from TRBV5-1 and TRBJ2-3; 11 bases agree with TRBD2. The CDR3 sequence is 16 residues long. Germline V gives CDR1 SGHRS, CDR2 YFSETQ. With 3 bases clipped from V and 1 base from J, the junction kept 4 bases outside the gene matches.